Presented here are 2 T cell receptor beta chains from one specimen sequenced in a study of cytomegalovirus exposure and HLA in healthy donors. 60 Vbeta and 13 Jbeta primers were used in PCR. Assay: immunoSEQ multiplex PCR; the TCRdb copy retains only in-frame clones and omits some. The table has some 160,000 clones, approximately 88% seen once. The sample consisted of PBMCs. The receptor source for this set is a woman under 30 in good health and CMV-seronegative.

This clone appeared a single time. The chain employs TRBV5-1 and TRBJ1-1; D is possibly TRBD1 (6 bases). V gave up 4 bases and J gave up 6 bases, with 19 bases separating them. CDR1 and CDR2 (germline): SGHRS, YFSETQ. This CDR3 region has 15 residues. CDR3 in amino acids: CASSPGEFRGAEAFF. For the CDR3, the DNA is TGCGCCAGCAGCCCTGGAGAGTTCAGGGGAGCTGAAGCTTTCTTT.

V is TRBV11-2 and J is TRBJ2-3; weak D call: TRBD2 (7 bases). CDR3 length equals 15 residues. V was cut by 5 bases and J by 3 bases, with 15 bases left in between. Germline assignment: CDR1 SGHAT and CDR2 FQNNGV. The CDR3 region is CASSQRGGPTDTQYF. The CDR3 nucleotides are TGTGCCAGCAGCCAAAGGGGGGGGCCGACAGATACGCAGTATTTT.